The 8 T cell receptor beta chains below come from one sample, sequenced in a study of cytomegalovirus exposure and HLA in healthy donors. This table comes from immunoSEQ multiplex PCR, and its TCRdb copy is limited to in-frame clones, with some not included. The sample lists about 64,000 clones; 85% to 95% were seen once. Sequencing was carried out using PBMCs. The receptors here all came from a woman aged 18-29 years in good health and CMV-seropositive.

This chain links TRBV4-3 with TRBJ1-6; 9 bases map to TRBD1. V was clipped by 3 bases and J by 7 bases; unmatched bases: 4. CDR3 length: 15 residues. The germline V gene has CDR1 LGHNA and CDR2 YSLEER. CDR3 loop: CASSHPGTGNSPLHF. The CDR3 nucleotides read TGCGCCAGCAGCCATCCCGGGACAGGGAATTCACCCCTCCACTTT.

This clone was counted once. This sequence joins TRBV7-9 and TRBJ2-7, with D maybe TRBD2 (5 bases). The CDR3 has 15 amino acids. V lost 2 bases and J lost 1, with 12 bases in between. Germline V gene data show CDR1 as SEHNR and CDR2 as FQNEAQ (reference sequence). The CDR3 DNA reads TGTGCCAGCAGCTTAACGGGAAGCCGATCCTACGAGCAGTACTTC. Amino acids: CASSLTGSRSYEQYF.

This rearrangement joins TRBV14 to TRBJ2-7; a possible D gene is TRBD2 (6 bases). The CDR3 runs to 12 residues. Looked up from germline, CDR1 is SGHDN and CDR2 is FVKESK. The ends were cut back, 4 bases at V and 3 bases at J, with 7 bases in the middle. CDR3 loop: CASSLGGYEQYF. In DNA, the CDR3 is TGTGCCAGCAGCCTGGGGGGCTACGAGCAGTACTTC.

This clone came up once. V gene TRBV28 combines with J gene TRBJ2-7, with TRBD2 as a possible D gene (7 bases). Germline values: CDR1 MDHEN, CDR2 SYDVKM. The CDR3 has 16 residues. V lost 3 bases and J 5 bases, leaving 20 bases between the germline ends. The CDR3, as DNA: TGTGCCAGCAGTTTCAGGGATACTAGGGGGGGGCACGAGCAGTACTTC. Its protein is CASSFRDTRGGHEQYF. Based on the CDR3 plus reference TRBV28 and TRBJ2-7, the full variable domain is DVKVTQSSRYLVKRTGEKVFLECVQDMDHENMFWYRQDPGLGLRLIYFSYDVKMKEKGDIPEGYSVSREKKERFSLILESASTNQTSMYLCASSFRDTRGGHEQYFGPGTRLTVT.

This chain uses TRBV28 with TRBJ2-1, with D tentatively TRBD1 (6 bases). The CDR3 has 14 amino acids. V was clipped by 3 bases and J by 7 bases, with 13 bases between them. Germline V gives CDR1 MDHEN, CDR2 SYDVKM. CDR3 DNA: TGTGCCAGCAGTTTCGGACAGTCGGGGAATGAGCAGTTCTTC. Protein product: CASSFGQSGNEQFF. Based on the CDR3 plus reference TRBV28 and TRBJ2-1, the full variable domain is DVKVTQSSRYLVKRTGEKVFLECVQDMDHENMFWYRQDPGLGLRLIYFSYDVKMKEKGDIPEGYSVSREKKERFSLILESASTNQTSMYLCASSFGQSGNEQFFGPGTRLTVL.

CDR3 residues: CASSILGSNYGYTF. Here the CDR3 DNA reads TGTGCCAGTAGTATACTTGGCAGTAACTATGGCTACACCTTC. The J gene is TRBJ1-2, the V gene TRBV19; D is ambiguous. CDR3 length: 14 amino acids. V shed 2 bases and J shed 1 base, with 8 bases lying between them. Germline CDR1 is LNHDA and CDR2 is SQIVND (reference sequence). The complete variable domain, with remaining parts taken from reference TRBV19 and TRBJ1-2, reads DGGITQSPKYLFRKEGQNVTLSCEQNLNHDAMYWYRQDPGQGLRLIYYSQIVNDFQKGDIAEGYSVSREKKESFPLTVTSAQKNPTAFYLCASSILGSNYGYTFGSGTRLTVV.

The CDR3 loop reads CASSRDRALETQYF. In DNA, the CDR3 is TGTGCCAGCAGCCGGGACAGGGCCTTAGAGACCCAGTACTTC. The J gene is TRBJ2-5, the V gene TRBV9, with 9 bases identical to TRBD1. V shed 4 bases, J shed 4 bases, and the junction held 5 bases outside the gene matches. The CDR3 length is 14 residues. CDR1 and CDR2 (germline): SGDLS, YYNGEE.

As DNA, the CDR3 is TGTGCCAGCAGTACCCCTGGGACAGCTTATGAAGCTTTCTTT. The encoded protein is CASSTPGTAYEAFF. The V and J genes are TRBV28 and TRBJ1-1; TRBD1 matches 7 bases. The CDR3 consists of 14 residues. Germline trimming cut 5 bases from V and 7 bases from J; bases unmatched to any gene: 10. Germline values: CDR1 MDHEN, CDR2 SYDVKM.